This T cell receptor (beta chain) stems from a study of blood T cell repertoires in COVID-19 (dated by TCRdb to the early 2020s). For the wider study: Samples covering the acute and convalescent phases of COVID-19 were provided by collaborators in the United States, Italy and Spain. The repertoires were released in a freely available public database intended as a resource for research on the immune response to SARS-CoV-2. Deeply sampled blood TCRbeta repertoires from subjects exposed to, actively infected with, or recovered from COVID-19 were included in the dataset. The material from the prospective study consisted of cDNA or gDNA derived from T cells, B-cell-depleted T cells, or PBMCs. Where available, HLA class I and class II types were taken from metadata supplied by the sample provider and were not determined by assay-based typing. The samples were drawn from the first 160 participants of the ongoing ImmuneRACE study and from under 1,500 subjects provided by 6 global collaborators. The sample metadata nearly always contained a de-identified subject ID, COVID-19 status, age in years and sex. Broad study findings and their caveats: How much clinical and demographic metadata was included differed by source and by participant, and the metadata was provided uncurated.

The CDR3 starts with the cysteine, ends with the phenylalanine, and has 15 residues. The retained sequence is limited to the CDR3, 45 bases, with the frame set at the first base. CDR1 SGHNT and CDR2 YYREEE were looked up in the germline V gene (reference sequence). V is cut by 2 bases and J by 3 bases, and the space between the germline ends is 12 bases. In Seattle, one collaborating source enrolled patients while the infection was active and tracked those patients longitudinally over the course of disease. Whole blood was collected in K2EDTA tubes by collaborating institutions according to the institutions' own protocols. For TCRbeta analysis, collaborators shipped samples in one of three forms: frozen whole blood, isolated PBMCs, or DNA extracted from either of those sample types. Worth noting for this clone: The antigen this receptor binds is unknown. Base qualities are not provided; no much larger clone lies one nucleotide away.

TCRbeta CDR3 regions were amplified from genomic DNA using the immunoSEQ Assay, a bias-controlled multiplex PCR. As for the original processing: Nucleated cell counts per sample were estimated from amplification of reference gene primers within the assay. Sequence reads were collapsed and filtered to measure the absolute abundance of every unique TCRbeta CDR3 rearrangement. For each sample, productive Simpson clonality was calculated as the square root of Simpson's diversity index over productive rearrangements. TCRdb limited this immuneACCESS table to in-frame rearrangements with V and J called. A share of clones is missing; checked studies link under half to unresolved V genes, and the rest is unexplained. D and trimming were read from the DNA, whereas the V and J calls and clone size are those reported in that table. For this sample the table gives approximately 300,000 clones, of which around 90% were detected only once. About 7% of the sample belongs to the ten largest clones.

This clonotype originated in a woman in her thirties with COVID-19, enrolled during active disease. Recombination linked TRBV5-4 to TRBJ2-1; TRBD2 might be the D gene, on 5 matching bases. Sequencing input: peripheral blood. The nucleotides are TGTGCCAGCAGCTTAGGCGGGCCGGTCTACAATGAGCAGTTCTTC. This gives the protein CASSLGGPVYNEQFF.